The clone carrying this TCR beta chain came up once. The protocol was immunoSEQ multiplex PCR, while the TCRdb copy is restricted to in-frame clones and leaves out a portion. The sample has just under 65,000 clones, 85% seen once; the top ten hold roughly 6%. These data come from a study of control samples from healthy donors and cancer patients. V lost 4 bases, J lost 4 bases, and 15 bases lay in between. The CDR3 has 15 amino acids. CDR1 and CDR2 (germline): MGHRA, YSYEKL. Material for sequencing was blood. The chain recombines TRBV4-1 with TRBJ2-3; no clear D gene. This receptor was obtained from a man between 40 and 49 years old in good health. CDR3 DNA sequence: TGCGCCAGCAGCCCCGATTTTCCCCGTGCAGATACGCAGTATTTT. It specifies CASSPDFPRADTQYF.